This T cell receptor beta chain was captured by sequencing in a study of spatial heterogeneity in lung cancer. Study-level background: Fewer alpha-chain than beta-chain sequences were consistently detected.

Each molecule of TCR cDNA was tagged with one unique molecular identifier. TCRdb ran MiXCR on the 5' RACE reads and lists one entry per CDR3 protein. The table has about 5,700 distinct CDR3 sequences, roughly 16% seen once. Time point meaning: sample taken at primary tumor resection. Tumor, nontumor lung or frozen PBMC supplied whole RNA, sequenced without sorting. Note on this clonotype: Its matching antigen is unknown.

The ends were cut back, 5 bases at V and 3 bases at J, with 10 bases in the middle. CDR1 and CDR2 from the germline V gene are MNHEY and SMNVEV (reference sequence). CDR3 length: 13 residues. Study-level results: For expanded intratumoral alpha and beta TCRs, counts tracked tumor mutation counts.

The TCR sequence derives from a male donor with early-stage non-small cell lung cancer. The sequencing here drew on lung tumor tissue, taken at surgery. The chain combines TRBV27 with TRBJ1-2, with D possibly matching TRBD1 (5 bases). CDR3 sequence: CASSPGTHYGYTF. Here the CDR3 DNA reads TGTGCCAGCAGTCCCGGGACCCACTATGGCTACACCTTC.